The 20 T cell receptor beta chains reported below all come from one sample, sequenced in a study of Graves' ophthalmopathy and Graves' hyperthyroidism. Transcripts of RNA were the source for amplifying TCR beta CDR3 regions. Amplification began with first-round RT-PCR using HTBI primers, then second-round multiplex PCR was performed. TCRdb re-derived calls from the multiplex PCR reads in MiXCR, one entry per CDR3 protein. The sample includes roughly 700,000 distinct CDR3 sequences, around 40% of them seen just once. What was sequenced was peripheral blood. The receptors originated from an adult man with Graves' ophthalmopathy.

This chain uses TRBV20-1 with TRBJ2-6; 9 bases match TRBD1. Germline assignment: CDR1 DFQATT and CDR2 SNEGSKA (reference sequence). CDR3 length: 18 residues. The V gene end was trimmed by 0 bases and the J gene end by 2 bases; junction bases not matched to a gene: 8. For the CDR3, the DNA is TGCAGTGCTAGAGATCTCTCCGGGACAGGGACTGGGGCCAACGTCCTGACTTTC. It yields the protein CSARDLSGTGTGANVLTF.

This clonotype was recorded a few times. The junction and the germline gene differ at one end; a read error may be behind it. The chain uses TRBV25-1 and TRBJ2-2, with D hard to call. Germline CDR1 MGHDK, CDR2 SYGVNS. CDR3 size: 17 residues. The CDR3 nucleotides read TGTGCCACCAGTGATTTGTCAGTCGGAATGAACACCGGGGAGCTGTTTTTT. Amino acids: CATSDLSVGMNTGELFF.

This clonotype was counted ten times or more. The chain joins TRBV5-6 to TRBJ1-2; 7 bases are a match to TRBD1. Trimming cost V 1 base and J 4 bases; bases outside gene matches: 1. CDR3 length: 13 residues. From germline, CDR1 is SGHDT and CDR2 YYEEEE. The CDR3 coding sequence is TGTGCCAGCAGCTTGCGGGACAGCTATGGCTACACCTTC. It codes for CASSLRDSYGYTF.

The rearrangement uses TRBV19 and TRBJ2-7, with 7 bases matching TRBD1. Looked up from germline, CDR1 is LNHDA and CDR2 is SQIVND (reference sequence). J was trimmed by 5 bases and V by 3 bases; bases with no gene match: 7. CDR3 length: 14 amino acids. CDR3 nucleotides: TGTGCCAGTAGTATGCGACAGGGCTTGCACGAGCAGTACTTC. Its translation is CASSMRQGLHEQYF.

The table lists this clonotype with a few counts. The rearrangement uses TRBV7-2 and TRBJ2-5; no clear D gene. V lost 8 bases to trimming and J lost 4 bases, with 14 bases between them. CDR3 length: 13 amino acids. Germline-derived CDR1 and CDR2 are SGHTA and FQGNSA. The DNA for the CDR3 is TGTGCCAGCCTCCGGAGTCGGGTAGAGACCCAGTACTTC. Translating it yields CASLRSRVETQYF.

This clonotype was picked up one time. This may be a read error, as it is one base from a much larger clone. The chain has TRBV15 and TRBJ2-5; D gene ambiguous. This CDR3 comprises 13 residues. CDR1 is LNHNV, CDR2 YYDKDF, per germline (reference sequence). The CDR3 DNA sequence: TGTGCCGCCAGCAGAGTTAGTCAAGAGACCCAGTACTTC. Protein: CAASRVSQETQYF.

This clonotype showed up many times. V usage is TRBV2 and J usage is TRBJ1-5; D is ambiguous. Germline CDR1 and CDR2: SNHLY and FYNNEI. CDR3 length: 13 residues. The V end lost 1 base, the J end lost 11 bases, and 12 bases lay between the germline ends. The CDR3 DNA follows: TGTGCCAGCAGTGAAGTCACCAGCGGTGCCCAGCATTTT. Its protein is CASSEVTSGAQHF.

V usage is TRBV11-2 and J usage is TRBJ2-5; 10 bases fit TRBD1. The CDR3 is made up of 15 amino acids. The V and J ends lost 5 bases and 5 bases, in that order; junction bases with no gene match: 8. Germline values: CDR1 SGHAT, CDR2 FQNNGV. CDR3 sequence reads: CASSRQGADYETQYF. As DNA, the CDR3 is TGTGCCAGCAGCCGACAGGGGGCGGATTATGAGACCCAGTACTTC.

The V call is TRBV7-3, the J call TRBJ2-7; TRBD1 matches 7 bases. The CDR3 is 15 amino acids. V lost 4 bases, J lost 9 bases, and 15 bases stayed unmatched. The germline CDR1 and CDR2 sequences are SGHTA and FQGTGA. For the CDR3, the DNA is TGTGCCAGCAGCTCTGACAGGGCGGACTTAGATACGCAGTACTTC. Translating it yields CASSSDRADLDTQYF.

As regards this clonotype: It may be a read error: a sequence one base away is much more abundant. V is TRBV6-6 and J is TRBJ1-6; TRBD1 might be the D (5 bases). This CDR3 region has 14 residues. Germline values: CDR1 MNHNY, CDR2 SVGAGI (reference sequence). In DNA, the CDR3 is TGTGCCAGCAGTTACGCCGGACATAATTCACCCCTCTACTTT. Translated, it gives CASSYAGHNSPLYF.

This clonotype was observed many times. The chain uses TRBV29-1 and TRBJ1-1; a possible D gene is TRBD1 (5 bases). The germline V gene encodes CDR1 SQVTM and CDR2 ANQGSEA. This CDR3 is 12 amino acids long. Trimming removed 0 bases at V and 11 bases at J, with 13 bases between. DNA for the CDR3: TGCAGCGTTGAAGAACCTCCTAACAGGGCTTTCTTT. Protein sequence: CSVEEPPNRAFF.

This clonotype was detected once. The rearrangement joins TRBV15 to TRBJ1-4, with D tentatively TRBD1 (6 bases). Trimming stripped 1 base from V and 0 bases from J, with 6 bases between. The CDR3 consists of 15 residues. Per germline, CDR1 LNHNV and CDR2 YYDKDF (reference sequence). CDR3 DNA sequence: TGTGCCACCAGCAGAGGGACAGCAACTAATGAAAAACTGTTTTTT. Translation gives CATSRGTATNEKLFF.

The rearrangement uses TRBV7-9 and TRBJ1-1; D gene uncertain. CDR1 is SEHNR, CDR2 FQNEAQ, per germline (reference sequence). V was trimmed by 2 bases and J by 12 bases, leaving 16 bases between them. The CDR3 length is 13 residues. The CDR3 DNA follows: TGTGCCAGCAGCTTAATAGCCGGGGAAAGAACTTTCTTT. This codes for CASSLIAGERTFF.

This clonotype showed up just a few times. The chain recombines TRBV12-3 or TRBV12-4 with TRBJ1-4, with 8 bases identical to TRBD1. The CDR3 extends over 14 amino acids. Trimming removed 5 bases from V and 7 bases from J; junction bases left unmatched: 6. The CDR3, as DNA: TGTGCCAGCAGTCTCCAGGGGGCCGCTGAAAAACTGTTTTTT. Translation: CASSLQGAAEKLFF.

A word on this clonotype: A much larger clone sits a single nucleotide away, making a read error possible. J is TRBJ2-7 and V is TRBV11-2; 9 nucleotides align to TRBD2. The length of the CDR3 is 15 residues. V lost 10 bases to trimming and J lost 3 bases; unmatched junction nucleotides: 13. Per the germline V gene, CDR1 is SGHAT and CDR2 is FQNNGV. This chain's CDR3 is CAIGGASGNLYEQYF. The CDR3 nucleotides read TGTGCCATCGGTGGCGCTAGCGGGAATCTCTACGAGCAGTACTTC.

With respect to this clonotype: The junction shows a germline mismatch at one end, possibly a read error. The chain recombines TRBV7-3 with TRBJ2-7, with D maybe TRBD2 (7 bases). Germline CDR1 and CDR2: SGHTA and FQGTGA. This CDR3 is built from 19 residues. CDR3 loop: CASSQGGPSGPRSSYKQYF. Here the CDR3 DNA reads TGTGCCAGCAGCCAAGGGGGGCCTAGCGGACCAAGGAGCTCCTACAAGCAGTACTTC. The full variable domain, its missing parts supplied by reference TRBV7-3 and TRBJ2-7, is GAGVSQTPSNKVTEKGKYVELRCDPISGHTALYWYRQSLGQGPEFLIYFQGTGAADDSGLPNDRFFAVRPEGSVSTLKIQRTERGDSAVYLCASSQGGPSGPRSSYKQYFGPGTRLTVT.

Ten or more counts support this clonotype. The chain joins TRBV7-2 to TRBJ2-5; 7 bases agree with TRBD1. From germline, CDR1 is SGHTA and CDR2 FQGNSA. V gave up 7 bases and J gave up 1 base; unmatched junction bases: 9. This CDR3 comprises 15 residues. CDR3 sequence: CASIKSGQSQETQYF. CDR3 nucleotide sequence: TGTGCCAGCATCAAGTCGGGACAGTCCCAAGAGACCCAGTACTTC.

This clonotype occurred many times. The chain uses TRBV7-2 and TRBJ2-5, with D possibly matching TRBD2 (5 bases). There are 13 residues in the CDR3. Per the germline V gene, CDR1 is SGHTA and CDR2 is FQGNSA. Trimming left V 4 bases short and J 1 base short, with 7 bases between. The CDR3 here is CASSSGVQETQYF. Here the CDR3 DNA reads TGTGCCAGCAGCTCCGGGGTCCAAGAGACCCAGTACTTC.

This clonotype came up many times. CDR3 DNA sequence: TGTGCCAGCGATCTCGGGGGAAGGGGCACTGAAGCTTTCTTT. Its translation: CASDLGGRGTEAFF. This chain uses TRBV2 with TRBJ1-1; a possible D gene is TRBD1 (5 bases). This CDR3 contains 14 residues. CDR1 and CDR2 (germline): SNHLY, FYNNEI. Trimming left V 8 bases short and J 4 bases short, with 17 bases between.

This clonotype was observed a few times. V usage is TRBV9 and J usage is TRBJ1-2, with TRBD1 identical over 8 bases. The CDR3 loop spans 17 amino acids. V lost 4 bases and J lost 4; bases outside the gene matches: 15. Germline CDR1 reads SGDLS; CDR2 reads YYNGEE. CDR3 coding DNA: TGTGCCAGCAGCTCATCGACAGGGGCTAGTCTGGTCTATGGCTACACCTTC. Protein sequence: CASSSSTGASLVYGYTF.